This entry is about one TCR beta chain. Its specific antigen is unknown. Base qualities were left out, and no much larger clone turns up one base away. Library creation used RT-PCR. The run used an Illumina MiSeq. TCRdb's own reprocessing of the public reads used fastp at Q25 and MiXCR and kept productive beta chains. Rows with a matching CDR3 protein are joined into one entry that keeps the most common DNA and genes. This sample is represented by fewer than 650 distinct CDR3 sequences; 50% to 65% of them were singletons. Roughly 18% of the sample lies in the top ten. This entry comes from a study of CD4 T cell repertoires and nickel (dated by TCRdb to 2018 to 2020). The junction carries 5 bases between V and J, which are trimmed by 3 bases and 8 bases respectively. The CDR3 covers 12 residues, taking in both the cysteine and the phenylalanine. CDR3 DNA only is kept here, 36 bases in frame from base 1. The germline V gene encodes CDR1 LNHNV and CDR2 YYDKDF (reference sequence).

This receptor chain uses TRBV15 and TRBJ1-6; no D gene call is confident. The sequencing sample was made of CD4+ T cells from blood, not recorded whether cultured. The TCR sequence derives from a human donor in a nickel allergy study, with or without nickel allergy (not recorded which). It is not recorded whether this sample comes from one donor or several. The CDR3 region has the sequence CATSSFHSPLHF. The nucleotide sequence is TGTGCCACCAGCAGCTTTCATTCACCCCTCCACTTT.